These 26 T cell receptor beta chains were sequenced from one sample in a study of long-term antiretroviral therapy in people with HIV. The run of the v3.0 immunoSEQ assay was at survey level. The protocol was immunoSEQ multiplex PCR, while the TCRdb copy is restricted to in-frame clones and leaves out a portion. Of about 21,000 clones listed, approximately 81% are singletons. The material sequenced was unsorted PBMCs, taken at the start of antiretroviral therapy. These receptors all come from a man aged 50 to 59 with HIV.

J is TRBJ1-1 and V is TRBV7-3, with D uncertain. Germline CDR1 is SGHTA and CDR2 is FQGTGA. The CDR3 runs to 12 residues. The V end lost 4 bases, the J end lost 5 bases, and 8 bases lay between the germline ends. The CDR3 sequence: CASSSPGTEAFF. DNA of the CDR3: TGTGCCAGCAGCTCCCCAGGAACTGAAGCTTTCTTT.

In nucleotides, the CDR3 is TGTGCCAGCAGCGCCTGGACAGGGCGGAACACTGAAGCTTTCTTT. It is translated as CASSAWTGRNTEAFF. The chain carries TRBV2 and TRBJ1-1; 8 bases match TRBD1. The CDR3 totals 15 residues. V was clipped by 6 bases and J by 1 base; unmatched bases: 7. Germline CDR1 SNHLY, CDR2 FYNNEI.

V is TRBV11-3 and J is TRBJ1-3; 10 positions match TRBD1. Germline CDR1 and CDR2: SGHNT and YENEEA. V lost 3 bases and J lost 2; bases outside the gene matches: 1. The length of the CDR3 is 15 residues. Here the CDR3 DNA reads TGTGCCAGCAGCTTCGGACAGGGGGCTGGAAACACCATATATTTT. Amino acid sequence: CASSFGQGAGNTIYF.

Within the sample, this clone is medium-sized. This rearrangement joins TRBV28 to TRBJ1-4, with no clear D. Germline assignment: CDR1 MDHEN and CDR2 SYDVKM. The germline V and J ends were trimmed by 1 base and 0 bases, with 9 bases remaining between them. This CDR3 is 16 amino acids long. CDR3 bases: TGTGCCAGCAGTTTATACCCCAGAGCAACTAATGAAAAACTGTTTTTT. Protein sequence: CASSLYPRATNEKLFF.

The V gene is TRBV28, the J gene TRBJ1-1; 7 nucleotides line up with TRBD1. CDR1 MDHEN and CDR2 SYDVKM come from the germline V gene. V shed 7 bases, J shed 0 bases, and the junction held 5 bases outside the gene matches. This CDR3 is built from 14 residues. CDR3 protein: CASTSGQLNTEAFF. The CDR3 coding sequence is TGTGCCAGCACCTCGGGACAGCTGAACACTGAAGCTTTCTTT. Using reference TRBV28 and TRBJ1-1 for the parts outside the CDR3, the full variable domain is DVKVTQSSRYLVKRTGEKVFLECVQDMDHENMFWYRQDPGLGLRLIYFSYDVKMKEKGDIPEGYSVSREKKERFSLILESASTNQTSMYLCASTSGQLNTEAFFGQGTRLTVV.

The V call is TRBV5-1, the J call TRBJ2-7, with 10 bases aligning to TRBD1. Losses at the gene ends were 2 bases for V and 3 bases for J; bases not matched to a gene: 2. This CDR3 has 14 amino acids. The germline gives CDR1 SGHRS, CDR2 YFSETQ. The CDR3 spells CASSFRDRGYEQYF. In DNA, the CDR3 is TGCGCCAGCAGCTTCCGGGACAGGGGCTACGAGCAGTACTTC.

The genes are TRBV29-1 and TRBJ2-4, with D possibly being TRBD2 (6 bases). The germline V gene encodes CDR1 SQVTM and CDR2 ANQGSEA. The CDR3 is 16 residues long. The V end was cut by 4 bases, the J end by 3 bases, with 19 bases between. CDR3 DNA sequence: TGCAGCGTTGGTAGGACATCATTCGGGGGCAAAAACATTCAGTACTTC. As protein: CSVGRTSFGGKNIQYF.

Written as DNA, the CDR3 is TGCGCCAGCTCCGAATCGGGTGAAAAACTGTTTTTT. Its protein is CASSESGEKLFF. The chain recombines TRBV10-2 with TRBJ1-4; D not resolved. This CDR3 has 12 residues. CDR1 and CDR2 from the germline V gene are WSHSY and SAAADI. Trimming pared 8 bases from V and 7 bases from J, leaving 11 bases between.

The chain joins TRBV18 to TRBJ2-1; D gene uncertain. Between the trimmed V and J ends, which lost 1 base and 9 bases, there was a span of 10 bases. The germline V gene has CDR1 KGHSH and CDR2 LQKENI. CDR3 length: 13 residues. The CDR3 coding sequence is TGTGCCAGCTCACCACAGTCCGTAACTGAGCAGTTCTTC. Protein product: CASSPQSVTEQFF.

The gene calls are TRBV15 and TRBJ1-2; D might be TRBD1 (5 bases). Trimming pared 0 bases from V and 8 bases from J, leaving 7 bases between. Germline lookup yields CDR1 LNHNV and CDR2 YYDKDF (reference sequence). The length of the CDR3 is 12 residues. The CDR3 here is CATSRDGGGYTF. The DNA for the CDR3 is TGTGCCACCAGCAGAGATGGGGGGGGCTACACCTTC.

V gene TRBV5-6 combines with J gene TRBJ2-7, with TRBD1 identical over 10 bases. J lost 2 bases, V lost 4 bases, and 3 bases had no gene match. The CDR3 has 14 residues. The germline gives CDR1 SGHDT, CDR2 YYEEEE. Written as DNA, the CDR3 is TGTGCCAGCAGCGCCGGGACAGGGGCCTACGAGCAGTACTTC. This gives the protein CASSAGTGAYEQYF.

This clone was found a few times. DNA of the CDR3: TGTGCCAGCAGCGACCGGGACAGGGCCAACGACTATGGCTACACCTTC. This sequence encodes CASSDRDRANDYGYTF. The rearrangement joins TRBV7-9 to TRBJ1-2; 9 nucleotides align to TRBD1. The CDR3 covers 16 residues. Germline V gene lookup returns CDR1 SEHNR and CDR2 FQNEAQ (reference sequence). V gave up 5 bases and J gave up 3 bases; unmatched junction bases: 10. Drawing the rest from reference TRBV7-9 and TRBJ1-2, the complete variable domain is DTGVSQNPRHKITKRGQNVTFRCDPISEHNRLYWYRQTLGQGPEFLTYFQNEAQLEKSRLLSDRFSAERPKGSFSTLEIQRTEQGDSAMYLCASSDRDRANDYGYTFGSGTRLTVV.

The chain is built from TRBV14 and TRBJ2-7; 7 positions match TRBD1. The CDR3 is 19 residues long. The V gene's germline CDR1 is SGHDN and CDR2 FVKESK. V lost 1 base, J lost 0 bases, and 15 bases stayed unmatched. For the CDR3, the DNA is TGTGCCAGCAGCCAAGGTACAGGGGATAGGCGGATTAGCTCCTACGAGCAGTACTTC. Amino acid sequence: CASSQGTGDRRISSYEQYF.

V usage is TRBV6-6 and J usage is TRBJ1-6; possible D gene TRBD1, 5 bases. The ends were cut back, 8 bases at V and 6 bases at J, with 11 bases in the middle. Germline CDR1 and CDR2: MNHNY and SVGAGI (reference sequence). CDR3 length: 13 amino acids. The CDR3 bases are TGTGCCAGCTCAGGGCCCCTTAATTCACCCCTCCACTTT. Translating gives CASSGPLNSPLHF.

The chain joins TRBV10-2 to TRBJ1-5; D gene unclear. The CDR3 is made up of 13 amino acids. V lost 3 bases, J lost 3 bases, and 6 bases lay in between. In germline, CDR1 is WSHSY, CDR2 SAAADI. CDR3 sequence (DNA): TGCGCCAGCAGTGACAGTTCCAATCAGCCCCAGCATTTT. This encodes CASSDSSNQPQHF.

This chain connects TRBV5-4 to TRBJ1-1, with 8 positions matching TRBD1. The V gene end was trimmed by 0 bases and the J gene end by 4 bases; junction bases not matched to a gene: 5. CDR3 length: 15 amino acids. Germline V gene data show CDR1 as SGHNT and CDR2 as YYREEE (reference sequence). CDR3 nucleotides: TGTGCCAGCAGCTTGGCCAGGGGGCCGGGCACTGAAGCTTTCTTT. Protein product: CASSLARGPGTEAFF.

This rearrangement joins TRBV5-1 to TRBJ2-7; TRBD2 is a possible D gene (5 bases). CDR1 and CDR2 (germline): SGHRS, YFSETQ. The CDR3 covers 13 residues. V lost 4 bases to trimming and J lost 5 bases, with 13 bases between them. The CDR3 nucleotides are TGCGCCAGCAGCGAACTAGGTCCCCACGAGCAGTACTTC. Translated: CASSELGPHEQYF.

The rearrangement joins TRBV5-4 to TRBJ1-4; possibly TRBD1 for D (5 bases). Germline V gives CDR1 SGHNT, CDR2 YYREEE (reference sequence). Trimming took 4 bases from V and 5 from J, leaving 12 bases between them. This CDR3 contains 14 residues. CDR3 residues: CASSQRGLNEKLFF. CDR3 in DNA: TGTGCCAGCAGCCAAAGGGGCTTAAATGAAAAACTGTTTTTT.

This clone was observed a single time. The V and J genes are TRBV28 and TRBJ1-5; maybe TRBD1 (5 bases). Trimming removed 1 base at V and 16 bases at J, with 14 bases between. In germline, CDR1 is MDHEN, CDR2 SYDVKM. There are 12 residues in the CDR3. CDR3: CASSLYGGTAHF. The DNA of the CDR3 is TGTGCCAGCAGTTTATATGGGGGAACAGCTCATTTT. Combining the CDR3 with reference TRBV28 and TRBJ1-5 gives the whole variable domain DVKVTQSSRYLVKRTGEKVFLECVQDMDHENMFWYRQDPGLGLRLIYFSYDVKMKEKGDIPEGYSVSREKKERFSLILESASTNQTSMYLCASSLYGGTAHFGDGTRLSIL.

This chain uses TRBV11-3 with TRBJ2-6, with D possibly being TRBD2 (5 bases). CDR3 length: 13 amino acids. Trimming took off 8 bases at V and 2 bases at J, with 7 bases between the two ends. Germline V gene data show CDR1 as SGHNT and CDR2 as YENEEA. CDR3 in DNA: TGTGCCAGCTCCGGGGCTGGGGCCAACGTCCTGACTTTC. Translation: CASSGAGANVLTF.

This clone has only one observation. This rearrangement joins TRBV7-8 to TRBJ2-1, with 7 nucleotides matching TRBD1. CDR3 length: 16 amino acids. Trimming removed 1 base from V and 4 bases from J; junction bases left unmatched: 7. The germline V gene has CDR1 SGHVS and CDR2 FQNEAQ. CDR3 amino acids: CASSLGTGVDYNEQFF. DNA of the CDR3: TGTGCCAGCAGCTTAGGTACAGGGGTTGATTACAATGAGCAGTTCTTC.

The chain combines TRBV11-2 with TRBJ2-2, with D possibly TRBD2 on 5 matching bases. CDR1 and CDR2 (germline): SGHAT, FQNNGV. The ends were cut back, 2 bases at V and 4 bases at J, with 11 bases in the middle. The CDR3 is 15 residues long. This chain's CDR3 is CASSLRAAVTGELFF. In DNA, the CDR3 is TGTGCCAGCAGCTTAAGAGCGGCTGTCACCGGGGAGCTGTTTTTT.

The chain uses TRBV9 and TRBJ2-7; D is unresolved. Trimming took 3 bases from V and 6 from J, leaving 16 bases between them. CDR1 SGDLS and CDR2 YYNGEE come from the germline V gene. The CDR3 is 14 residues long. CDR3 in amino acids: CASSDTLDMGEQYF. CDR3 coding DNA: TGTGCCAGCAGCGACACCCTAGACATGGGCGAGCAGTACTTC.

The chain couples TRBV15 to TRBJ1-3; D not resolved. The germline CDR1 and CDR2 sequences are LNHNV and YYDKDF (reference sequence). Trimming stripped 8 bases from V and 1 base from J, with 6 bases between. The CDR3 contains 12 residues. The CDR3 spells CATLGSGNTIYF. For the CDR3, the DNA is TGTGCCACCCTAGGGTCTGGAAACACCATATATTTT.

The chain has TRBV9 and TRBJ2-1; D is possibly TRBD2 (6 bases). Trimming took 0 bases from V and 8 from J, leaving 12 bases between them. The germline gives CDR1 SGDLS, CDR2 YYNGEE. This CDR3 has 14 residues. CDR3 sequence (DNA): TGTGCCAGCAGCGTAGCAAACGGCGGGGATGAGCAGTTCTTC. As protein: CASSVANGGDEQFF.

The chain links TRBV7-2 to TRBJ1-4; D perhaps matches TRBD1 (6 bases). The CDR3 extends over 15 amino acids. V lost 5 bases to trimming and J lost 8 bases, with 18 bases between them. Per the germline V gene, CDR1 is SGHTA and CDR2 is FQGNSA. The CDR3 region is CASSLWTAPGEKLFF. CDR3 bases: TGTGCCAGCAGCCTTTGGACAGCCCCAGGGGAAAAACTGTTTTTT.